The rows below give T cell receptor beta chains drawn from one sample of a study of response to subunit inactivated influenza vaccine. TCRdb re-called the RT-PCR reads with MiXCR, one entry per CDR3 protein. The top ten clones hold 7.8% of a sample with about 240,000 distinct CDR3 sequences, 12% of them seen once. Sequenced material: non-naive T cells sorted from PBMCs, taken 14 days before vaccination. These receptors all come from a man aged 50 or older who received an inactivated influenza vaccine. Both conserved end residues are part of each CDR3. Expanded clones are given a class, and other clones once, few, many or no size at all.

v_gene | abundance | CDR3aa
TRBV7-2 | many | CASSFTGNNSPLHF
TRBV15 | NA | CATSRERDQETQYF
TRBV28 | few | CASSTPTGDYGYTF
TRBV12-5 | NA | CASGLVVGGSTDTQYF
TRBV20-1 | NA | CSARGGRENTQYF
TRBV12-3/TRBV12-4 | many | CASSLSGGGRPQHF
TRBV20-1 | few | CSARDLTGARNIQYF
TRBV7-2 | few | CASSLVWTIQETQYF
TRBV29-1 | few | CSVEDRRRGYMNTEAFF
TRBV9 | NA | CASSVGSQDTGELFF
TRBV20-1 | NA | CSARGWGTDTQYF
TRBV20-1 | few | CSAASRAKNIQYF
TRBV7-2 | few | CASRPPGLSTGELFF
TRBV18 | NA | CASSPARGNTEAFF
TRBV21-1 | few | CAISPGLAGAIADTQYF
TRBV28 | many | CASSLSWKTLHF
TRBV27 | few | CASSFDRQGRSYEQYF
TRBV6-2/TRBV6-3 | NA | CASSRDRGLPQHF
TRBV20-1 | NA | CSARDPTRSDTQYF
TRBV2 | few | CASSSGTSGGLGSTDTQYF
TRBV6-2/TRBV6-3 | few | CASSYHPQGSEAFF
TRBV6-5 | many | CASTSTGPQETQYF
TRBV15 | NA | CATSRLGGDNSPLHF
TRBV7-2 | few | CASSSGSRTEAFF
TRBV5-1 | many | CASSGQGFTGELFF
TRBV11-3 | NA | CASSQTSGTYEQYF
TRBV7-6 | few | CASSLERTGSMAPLHF